This entry lists 10 T cell receptor beta chains sequenced from one sample in a study of CD4 T cells in relation to SARS-CoV-2 and coronaviruses. Unexposed donor CD4+ T cells date from 2011-2018, before the COVID-19 pandemic. After about 11 days of culture, CD4+ T cells were isolated. Profiled with immunoSEQ multiplex PCR; TCRdb holds only in-frame clones, not every one. The sample carries roughly 30,000 clones, 60% to 85% recorded once. These receptors' targets are unknown. Input material: CD4+ T cells from PBMCs, cultured in vitro. The origin of the receptors is a human donor in good health.

The CDR3 DNA reads TGTGCCAGCAGGGAGGACAGGGTTGGGACGCAGTATTTT. This gives the protein CASREDRVGTQYF. The chain couples TRBV2 to TRBJ2-3, with 8 bases matching TRBD1. Germline V gene lookup returns CDR1 SNHLY and CDR2 FYNNEI. The V and J ends lost 6 bases and 9 bases, in that order; junction bases with no gene match: 8. CDR3 length: 13 residues.

The chain links TRBV5-1 to TRBJ2-4; 9 nucleotides agree with TRBD2. J was trimmed by 0 bases and V by 4 bases; bases with no gene match: 23. From germline, CDR1 is SGHRS and CDR2 YFSETQ. There are 22 residues in the CDR3. CDR3 nucleotide sequence: TGCGCCAGCAGCCGCGGGGGAGGGAGGCGGGAGGGCATGGGCTTAGCCAAAAACATTCAGTACTTC. It is translated as CASSRGGGRREGMGLAKNIQYF.

V gene TRBV29-1 combines with J gene TRBJ2-3, with TRBD2 matching 14 bases. CDR1 is SQVTM, CDR2 ANQGSEA, per germline. CDR3 length: 16 amino acids. V lost 2 bases and J lost 4; bases outside the gene matches: 5. DNA of the CDR3: TGCAGCGTTGAACCAGGGACTAGCGGGGGTGCAGATACGCAGTATTTT. Encoded protein: CSVEPGTSGGADTQYF.

This clone was seen a handful of times. V usage is TRBV7-2 and J usage is TRBJ1-3, with D maybe TRBD1 (6 bases). The V gene's germline CDR1 is SGHTA and CDR2 FQGNSA. Trimming shortened V by 3 bases and J by 4 bases, and 13 bases separated the two germline ends. The CDR3 is 15 residues long. The CDR3 spells CASSFHRVPGNTIYF. The CDR3 region has the DNA TGTGCCAGCAGCTTTCACAGGGTACCCGGAAACACCATATATTTT.

The rearrangement joins TRBV2 to TRBJ1-5; D possibly corresponds to TRBD1 (6 bases). Trimming left V 6 bases short and J 7 bases short, with 22 bases between. The CDR3 sequence is 16 residues long. CDR1 is SNHLY and CDR2 is FYNNEI in the germline V gene. The CDR3 is CASSVAGATGGQPQHF. In nucleotides, the CDR3 is TGTGCCAGCAGCGTAGCAGGGGCGACGGGAGGGCAGCCCCAGCATTTT.

The chain combines TRBV5-5 with TRBJ1-4; D is ambiguous. The CDR3 length is 15 residues. Germline lookup yields CDR1 SGHKS and CDR2 YYEKEE (reference sequence). V was pared by 0 bases and J by 3 bases, with 9 bases between. This CDR3 is CASSLDGKANEKLFF. The CDR3 bases are TGTGCCAGCAGCTTGGATGGGAAAGCTAATGAAAAACTGTTTTTT.

The chain is built from TRBV10-3 and TRBJ2-1; D gene uncertain. Deletions cut 4 bases from V and 3 bases from J, with 10 bases between. Germline V gene lookup returns CDR1 ENHRY and CDR2 SYGVKD. This CDR3 has 14 residues. CDR3 loop: CAISGRAGYNEQFF. The CDR3 DNA sequence: TGTGCCATCAGTGGTCGGGCCGGCTACAATGAGCAGTTCTTC.

The CDR3 DNA reads as TGTGCCAGCAGTTACTTACGGACTAGCCATAGCACCGGGGAGCTGTTTTTT. Its protein product is CASSYLRTSHSTGELFF. The chain couples TRBV6-2 or TRBV6-3 to TRBJ2-2, with 8 nucleotides matching TRBD2. V gave up 1 base and J gave up 4 bases; unmatched junction bases: 8. The germline gives CDR1 MNHEY, CDR2 SVGEGT. The CDR3 has 17 residues.

A single count supports this clone. This rearrangement joins TRBV19 to TRBJ2-6, with 8 bases aligning to TRBD1. Trimming cost V 9 bases and J 1 base; bases outside gene matches: 5. The CDR3 length is 15 residues. CDR1 is LNHDA and CDR2 is SQIVND in the germline V gene (reference sequence). CDR3 DNA sequence: TGTGCCAGCTGGACAGGGTCTTCTGGGGCCAACGTCCTGACTTTC. Amino acid sequence: CASWTGSSGANVLTF.

The gene calls are TRBV3-1 (or the pseudogene TRBV3-2) and TRBJ2-5; TRBD2 agrees at 8 bases. V lost 4 bases to trimming and J lost 5 bases; unmatched junction nucleotides: 9. The CDR3 runs to 15 residues. Looked up from germline, CDR1 is LGHDT and CDR2 is YNNKEL (reference sequence). As DNA, the CDR3 is TGTGCCAGCAGCCCCCCCGGGGGGGTGTGGGAGACCCAGTACTTC. It translates to CASSPPGGVWETQYF.